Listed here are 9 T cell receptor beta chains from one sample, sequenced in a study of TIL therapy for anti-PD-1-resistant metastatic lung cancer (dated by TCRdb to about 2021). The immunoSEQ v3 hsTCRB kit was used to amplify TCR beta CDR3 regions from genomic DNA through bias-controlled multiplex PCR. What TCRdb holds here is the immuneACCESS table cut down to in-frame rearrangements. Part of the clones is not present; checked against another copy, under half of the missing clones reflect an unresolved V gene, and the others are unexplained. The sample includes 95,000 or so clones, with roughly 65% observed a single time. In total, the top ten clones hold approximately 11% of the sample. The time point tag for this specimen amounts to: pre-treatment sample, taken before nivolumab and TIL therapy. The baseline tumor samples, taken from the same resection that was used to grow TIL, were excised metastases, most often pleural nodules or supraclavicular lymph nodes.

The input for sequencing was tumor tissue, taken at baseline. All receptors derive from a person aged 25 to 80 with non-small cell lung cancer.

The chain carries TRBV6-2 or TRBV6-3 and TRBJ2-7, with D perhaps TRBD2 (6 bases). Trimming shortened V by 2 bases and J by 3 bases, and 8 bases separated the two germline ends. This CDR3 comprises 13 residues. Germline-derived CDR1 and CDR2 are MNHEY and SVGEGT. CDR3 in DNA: TGTGCCAGCAGTTACGGCGGGGACTACGAGCAGTACTTC. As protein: CASSYGGDYEQYF.

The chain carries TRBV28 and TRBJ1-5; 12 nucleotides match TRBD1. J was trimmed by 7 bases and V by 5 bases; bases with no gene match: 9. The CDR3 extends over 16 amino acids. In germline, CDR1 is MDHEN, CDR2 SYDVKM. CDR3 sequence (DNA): TGTGCCAGCAGTACGCCGGGACAGGGGGCTCGGCAGCCCCAGCATTTT. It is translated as CASSTPGQGARQPQHF.

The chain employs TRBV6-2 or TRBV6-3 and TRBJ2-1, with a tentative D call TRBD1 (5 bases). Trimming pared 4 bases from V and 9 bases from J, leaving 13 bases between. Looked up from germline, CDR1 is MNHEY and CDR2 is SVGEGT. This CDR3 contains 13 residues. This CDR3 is CASSWTLGVEQFF. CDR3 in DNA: TGTGCCAGCAGTTGGACATTAGGGGTTGAGCAGTTCTTC.

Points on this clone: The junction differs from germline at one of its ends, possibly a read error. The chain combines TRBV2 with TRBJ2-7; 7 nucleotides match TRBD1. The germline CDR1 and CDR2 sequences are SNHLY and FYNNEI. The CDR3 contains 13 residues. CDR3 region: CATSRTGGYEQYF. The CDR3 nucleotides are TGTGCCACCAGTAGGACAGGCGGCTACGAGCAGTACTTC.

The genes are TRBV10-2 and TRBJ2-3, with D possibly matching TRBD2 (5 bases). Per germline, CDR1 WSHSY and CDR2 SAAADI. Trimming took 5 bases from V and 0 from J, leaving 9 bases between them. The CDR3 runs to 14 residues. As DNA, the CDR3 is TGCGCCAGCAGTAGACTAACTAGCACAGATACGCAGTATTTT. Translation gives CASSRLTSTDTQYF.

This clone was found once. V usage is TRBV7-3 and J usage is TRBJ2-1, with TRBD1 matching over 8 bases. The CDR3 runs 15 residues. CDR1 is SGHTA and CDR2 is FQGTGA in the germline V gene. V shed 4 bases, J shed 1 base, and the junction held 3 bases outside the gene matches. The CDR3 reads CASSSGQASYNEQFF. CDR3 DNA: TGTGCCAGCAGCTCGGGACAGGCGTCCTACAATGAGCAGTTCTTC.

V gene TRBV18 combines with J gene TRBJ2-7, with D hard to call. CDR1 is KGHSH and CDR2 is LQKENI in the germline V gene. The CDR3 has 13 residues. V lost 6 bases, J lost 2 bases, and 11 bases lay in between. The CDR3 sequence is CASSAGQPYEQYF. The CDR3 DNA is TGTGCCAGCTCGGCCGGCCAACCCTACGAGCAGTACTTC.

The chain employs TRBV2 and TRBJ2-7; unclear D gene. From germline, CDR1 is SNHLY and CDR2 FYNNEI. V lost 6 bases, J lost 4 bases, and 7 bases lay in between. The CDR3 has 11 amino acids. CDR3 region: CASSHEYEQYF. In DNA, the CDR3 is TGTGCCAGCAGCCACGAATACGAGCAGTACTTC.

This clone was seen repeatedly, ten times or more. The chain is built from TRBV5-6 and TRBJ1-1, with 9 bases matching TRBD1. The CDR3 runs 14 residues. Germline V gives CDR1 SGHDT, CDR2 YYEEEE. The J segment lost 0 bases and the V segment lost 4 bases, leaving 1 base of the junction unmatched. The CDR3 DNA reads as TGTGCCAGCAGCGGGGACAGGGTGAACACTGAAGCTTTCTTT. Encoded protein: CASSGDRVNTEAFF.